This TCR beta chain was documented in a study of blood T cell repertoires in COVID-19. Turning to the study itself: COVID-19 samples from acute and convalescent phases originated in the United States, Italy and Spain. T cells, B-cell-depleted T cells, or PBMCs supplied cDNA or gDNA.

Using immunoSEQ multiplex PCR, the repertoire was profiled, and TCRdb retains in-frame clones only, with some absent. The repertoire holds just over 250,000 clones, with 88% as singletons. Germline loops: CDR1 MNHEY, CDR2 SMNVEV (reference sequence). CDR3 length: 16 residues. With 1 base removed from V and 2 bases from J, the gap between germline ends came to 14 bases. This TCR was recovered from a man aged 55 to 70 who had recovered from COVID-19. The chain recombines TRBV27 with TRBJ1-2; no reliable D call. The source material was peripheral blood. For the CDR3, the DNA is TGTGCCAGCAGTTTATGGTCGGGGAACTTGAACTATGGCTACACCTTC. Residues: CASSLWSGNLNYGYTF.